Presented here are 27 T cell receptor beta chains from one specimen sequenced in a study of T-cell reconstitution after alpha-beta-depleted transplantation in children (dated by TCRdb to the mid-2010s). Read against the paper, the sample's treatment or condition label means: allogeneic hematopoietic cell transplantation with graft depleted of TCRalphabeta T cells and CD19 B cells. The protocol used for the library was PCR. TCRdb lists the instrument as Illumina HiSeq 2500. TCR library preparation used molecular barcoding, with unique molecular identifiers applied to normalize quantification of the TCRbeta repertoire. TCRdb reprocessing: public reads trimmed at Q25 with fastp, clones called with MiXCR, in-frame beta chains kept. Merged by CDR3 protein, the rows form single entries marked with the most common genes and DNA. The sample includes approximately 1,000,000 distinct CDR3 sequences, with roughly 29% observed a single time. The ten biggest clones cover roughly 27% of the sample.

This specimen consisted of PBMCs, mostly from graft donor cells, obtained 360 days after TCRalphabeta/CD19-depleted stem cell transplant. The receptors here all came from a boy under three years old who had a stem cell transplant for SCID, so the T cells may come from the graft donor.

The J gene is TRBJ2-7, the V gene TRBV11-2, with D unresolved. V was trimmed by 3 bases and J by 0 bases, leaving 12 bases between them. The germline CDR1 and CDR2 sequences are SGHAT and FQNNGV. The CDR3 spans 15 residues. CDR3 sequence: CASSLVVSSSYEQYF. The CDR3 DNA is TGTGCCAGCAGCTTGGTCGTATCGAGCTCCTACGAGCAGTACTTC.

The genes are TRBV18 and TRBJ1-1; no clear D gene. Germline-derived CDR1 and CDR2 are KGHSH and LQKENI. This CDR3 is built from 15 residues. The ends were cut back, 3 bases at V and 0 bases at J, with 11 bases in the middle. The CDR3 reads CASSPDWQVNTEAFF. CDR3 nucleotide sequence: TGTGCCAGCTCACCGGATTGGCAGGTGAACACTGAAGCTTTCTTT. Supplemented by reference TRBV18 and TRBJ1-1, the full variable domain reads NAGVMQNPRHLVRRRGQEARLRCSPMKGHSHVYWYRQLPEEGLKFMVYLQKENIIDESGMPKERFSAEFPKEGPSILRIQQVVRGDSAAYFCASSPDWQVNTEAFFGQGTRLTVV.

The CDR3 DNA follows: TGTGCCAGCAGCTTAATTTTCACAGGGAGCGACGAGCAGTACTTC. Translating it yields CASSLIFTGSDEQYF. The V gene is TRBV13, the J gene TRBJ2-7; TRBD1 might be the D (6 bases). This CDR3 is built from 15 residues. Germline CDR1 is PRHDT and CDR2 is FYEKMQ (reference sequence). V lost 2 bases, J lost 5 bases, and 16 bases lay in between.

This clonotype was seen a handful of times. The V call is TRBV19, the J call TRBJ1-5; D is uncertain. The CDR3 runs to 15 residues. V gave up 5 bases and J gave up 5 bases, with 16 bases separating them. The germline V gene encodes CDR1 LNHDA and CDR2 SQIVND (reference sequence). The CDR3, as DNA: TGTGCCAGTAGTCTCGTCGCCAGGAGCCATCAGCCCCAGCATTTT. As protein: CASSLVARSHQPQHF.

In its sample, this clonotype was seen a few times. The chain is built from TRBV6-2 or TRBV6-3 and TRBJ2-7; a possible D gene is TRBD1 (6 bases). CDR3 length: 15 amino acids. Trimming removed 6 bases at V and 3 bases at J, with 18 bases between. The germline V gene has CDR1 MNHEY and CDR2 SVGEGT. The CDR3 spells CASSPPDRRNYEQYF. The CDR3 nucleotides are TGTGCCAGCAGCCCACCGGACAGAAGAAACTACGAGCAGTACTTC.

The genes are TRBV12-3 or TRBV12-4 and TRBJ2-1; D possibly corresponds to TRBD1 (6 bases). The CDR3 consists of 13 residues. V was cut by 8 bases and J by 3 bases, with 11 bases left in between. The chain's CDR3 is CASLIRGYNEQFF. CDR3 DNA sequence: TGTGCCAGCCTGATCAGGGGCTACAATGAGCAGTTCTTC.

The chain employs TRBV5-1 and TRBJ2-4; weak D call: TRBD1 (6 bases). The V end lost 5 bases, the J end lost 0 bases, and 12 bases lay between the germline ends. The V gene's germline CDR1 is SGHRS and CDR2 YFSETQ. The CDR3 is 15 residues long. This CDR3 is CASSFRDTAKNIQYF. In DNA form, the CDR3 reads TGCGCCAGCAGTTTCCGGGACACAGCCAAAAACATTCAGTACTTC.

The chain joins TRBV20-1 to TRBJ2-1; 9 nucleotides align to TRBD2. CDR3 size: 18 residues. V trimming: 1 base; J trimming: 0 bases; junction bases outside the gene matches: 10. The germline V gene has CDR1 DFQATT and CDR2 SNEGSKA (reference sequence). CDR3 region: CSARGDSGGGGSYNEQFF. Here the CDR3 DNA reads TGCAGTGCTAGAGGGGATAGCGGGGGAGGGGGCTCCTACAATGAGCAGTTCTTC.

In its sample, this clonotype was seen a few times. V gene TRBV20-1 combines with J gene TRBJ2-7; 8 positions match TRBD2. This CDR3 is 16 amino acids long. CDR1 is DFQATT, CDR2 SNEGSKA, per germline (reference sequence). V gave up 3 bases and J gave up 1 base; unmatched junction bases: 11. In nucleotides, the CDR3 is TGCAGTGCTAGTTACGGAGGGACTAGAAAATCCTACGAGCAGTACTTC. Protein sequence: CSASYGGTRKSYEQYF.

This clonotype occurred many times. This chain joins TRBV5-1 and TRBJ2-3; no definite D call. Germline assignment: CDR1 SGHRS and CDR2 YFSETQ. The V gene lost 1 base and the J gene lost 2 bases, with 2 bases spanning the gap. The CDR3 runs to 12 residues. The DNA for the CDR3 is TGCGCCAGCAGCTTGACCACAGATACGCAGTATTTT. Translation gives CASSLTTDTQYF.

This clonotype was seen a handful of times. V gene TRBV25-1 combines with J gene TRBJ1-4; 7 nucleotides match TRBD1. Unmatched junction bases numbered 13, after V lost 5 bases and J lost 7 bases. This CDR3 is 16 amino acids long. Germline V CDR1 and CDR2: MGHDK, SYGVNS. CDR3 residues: CASSPQNRGEGEKLFF. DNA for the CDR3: TGTGCCAGCAGTCCTCAAAACAGGGGCGAGGGTGAAAAACTGTTTTTT.

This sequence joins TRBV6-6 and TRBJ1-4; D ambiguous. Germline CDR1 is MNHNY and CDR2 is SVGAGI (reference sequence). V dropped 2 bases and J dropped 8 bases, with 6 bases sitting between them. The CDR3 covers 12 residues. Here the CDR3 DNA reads TGTGCCAGCAGTTACGAGACCGAAAAACTGTTTTTT. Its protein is CASSYETEKLFF.

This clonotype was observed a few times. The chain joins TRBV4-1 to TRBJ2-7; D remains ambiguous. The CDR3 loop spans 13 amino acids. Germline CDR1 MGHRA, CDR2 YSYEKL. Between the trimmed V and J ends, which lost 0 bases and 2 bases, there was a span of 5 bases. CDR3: CASSQDVAYEQYF. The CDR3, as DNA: TGCGCCAGCAGCCAAGACGTGGCCTACGAGCAGTACTTC.

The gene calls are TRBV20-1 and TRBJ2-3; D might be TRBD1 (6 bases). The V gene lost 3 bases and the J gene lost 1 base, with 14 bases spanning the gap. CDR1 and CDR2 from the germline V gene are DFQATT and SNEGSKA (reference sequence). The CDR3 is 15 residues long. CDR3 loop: CSARNRALGTDTQYF. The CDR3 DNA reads TGCAGTGCTAGGAACAGGGCCCTAGGCACAGATACGCAGTATTTT.

CDR3 sequence (DNA): TGTGCTAGTGGTCCAAGCGGACAAGAGGATACGCAGTATTTT. Translating gives CASGPSGQEDTQYF. The chain has TRBV12-5 and TRBJ2-3; D tentatively fits TRBD1 or TRBD2 (5 bases each). Trimming left V 5 bases short and J 6 bases short, with 15 bases between. Germline CDR1 is LGHNT and CDR2 is FRNRAP. The CDR3 has 14 residues.

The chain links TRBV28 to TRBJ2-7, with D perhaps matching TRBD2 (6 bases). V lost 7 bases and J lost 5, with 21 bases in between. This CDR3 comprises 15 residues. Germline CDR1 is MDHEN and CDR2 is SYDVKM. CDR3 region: CASTTGGTFGNEQYF. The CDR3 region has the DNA TGTGCCAGCACCACGGGCGGGACTTTTGGGAACGAGCAGTACTTC. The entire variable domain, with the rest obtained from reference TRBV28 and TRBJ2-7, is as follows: DVKVTQSSRYLVKRTGEKVFLECVQDMDHENMFWYRQDPGLGLRLIYFSYDVKMKEKGDIPEGYSVSREKKERFSLILESASTNQTSMYLCASTTGGTFGNEQYFGPGTRLTVT.

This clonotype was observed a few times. The CDR3 protein is CASSSLGGNYGYTF. CDR3 in DNA: TGTGCCAGCAGCTCCCTGGGCGGAAACTATGGCTACACCTTC. The chain uses TRBV7-9 and TRBJ1-2, with D unclear. Trimming took 4 bases from V and 2 from J, leaving 11 bases between them. Per germline, CDR1 SEHNR and CDR2 FQNEAQ (reference sequence). The CDR3 loop spans 14 amino acids.

CDR3 DNA sequence: TGCGCCAGCAGCTCTACCGCGTCCGGGGAGCTGTTTTTT. Translating it yields CASSSTASGELFF. The chain links TRBV5-1 to TRBJ2-2; D gene uncertain. Trimming pared 3 bases from V and 6 bases from J, leaving 9 bases between. The CDR3 covers 13 residues. Germline CDR1 is SGHRS and CDR2 is YFSETQ.

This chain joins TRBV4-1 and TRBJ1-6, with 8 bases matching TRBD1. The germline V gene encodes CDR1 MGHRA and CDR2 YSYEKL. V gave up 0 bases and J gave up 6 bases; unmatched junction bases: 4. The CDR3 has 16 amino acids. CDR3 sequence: CASSQDYQGANSPLHF. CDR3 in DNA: TGCGCCAGCAGCCAAGATTATCAGGGGGCTAATTCACCCCTCCACTTT.

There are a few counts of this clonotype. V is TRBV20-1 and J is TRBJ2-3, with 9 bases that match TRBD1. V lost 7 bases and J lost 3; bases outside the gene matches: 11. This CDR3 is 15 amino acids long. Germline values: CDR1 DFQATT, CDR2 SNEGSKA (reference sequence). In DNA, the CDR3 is TGCAGTGTCCGCTTGAACAGGGGGCCAACAGATACGCAGTATTTT. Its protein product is CSVRLNRGPTDTQYF.

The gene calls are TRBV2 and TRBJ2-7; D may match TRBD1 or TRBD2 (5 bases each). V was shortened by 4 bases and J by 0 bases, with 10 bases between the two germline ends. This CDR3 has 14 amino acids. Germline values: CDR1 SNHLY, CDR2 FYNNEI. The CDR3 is CASSGWGSSYEQYF. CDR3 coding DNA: TGTGCCAGCAGTGGTTGGGGGAGCTCCTACGAGCAGTACTTC.

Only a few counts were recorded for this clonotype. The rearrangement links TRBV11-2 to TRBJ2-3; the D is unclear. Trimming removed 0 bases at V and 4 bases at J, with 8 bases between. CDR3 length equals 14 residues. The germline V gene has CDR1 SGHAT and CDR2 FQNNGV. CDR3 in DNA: TGTGCCAGCAGCTTAGACGGCCGCGCAGATACGCAGTATTTT. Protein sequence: CASSLDGRADTQYF.

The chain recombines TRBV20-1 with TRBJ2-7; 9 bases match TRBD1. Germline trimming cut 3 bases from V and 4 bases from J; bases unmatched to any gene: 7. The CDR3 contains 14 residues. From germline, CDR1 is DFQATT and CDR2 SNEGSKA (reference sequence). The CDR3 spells CSASGGQGVYEQYF. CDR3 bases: TGCAGTGCTAGTGGGGGACAGGGTGTGTACGAGCAGTACTTC.

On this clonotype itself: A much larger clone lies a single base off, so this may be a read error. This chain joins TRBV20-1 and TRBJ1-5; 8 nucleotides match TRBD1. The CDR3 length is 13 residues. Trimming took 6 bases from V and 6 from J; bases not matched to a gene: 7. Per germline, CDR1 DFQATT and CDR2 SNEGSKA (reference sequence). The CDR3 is CSAPGQGSQPQHF. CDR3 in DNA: TGCAGTGCCCCCGGACAGGGCAGTCAGCCCCAGCATTTT.

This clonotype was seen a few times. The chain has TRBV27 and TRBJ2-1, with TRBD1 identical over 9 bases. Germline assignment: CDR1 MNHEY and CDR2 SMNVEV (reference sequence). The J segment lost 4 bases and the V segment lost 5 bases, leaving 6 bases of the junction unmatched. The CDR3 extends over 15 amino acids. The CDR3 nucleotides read TGTGCCAGCAGTAAGGACAGGGGAAGTTACAATGAGCAGTTCTTC. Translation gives CASSKDRGSYNEQFF.

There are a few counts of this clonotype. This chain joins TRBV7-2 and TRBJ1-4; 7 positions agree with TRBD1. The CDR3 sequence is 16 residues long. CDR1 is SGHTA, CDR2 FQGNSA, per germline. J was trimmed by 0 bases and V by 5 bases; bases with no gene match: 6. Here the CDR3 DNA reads TGTGCCAGCAGCACAAGACAGGGATCAACTAATGAAAAACTGTTTTTT. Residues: CASSTRQGSTNEKLFF. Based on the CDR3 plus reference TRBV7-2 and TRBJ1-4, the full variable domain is GAGVSQSPSNKVTEKGKDVELRCDPISGHTALYWYRQSLGQGLEFLIYFQGNSAPDKSGLPSDRFSAERTGGSVSTLTIQRTQQEDSAVYLCASSTRQGSTNEKLFFGSGTQLSVL.

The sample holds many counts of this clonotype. The CDR3 DNA is TGTGCCAGCAGCCATCGACAGGGCTCCTACGAGCAGTACTTC. It specifies CASSHRQGSYEQYF. This chain connects TRBV7-8 to TRBJ2-7; 7 bases map to TRBD1. V lost 5 bases and J lost 0; bases outside the gene matches: 4. Germline-derived CDR1 and CDR2 are SGHVS and FQNEAQ. This CDR3 is 14 amino acids long.